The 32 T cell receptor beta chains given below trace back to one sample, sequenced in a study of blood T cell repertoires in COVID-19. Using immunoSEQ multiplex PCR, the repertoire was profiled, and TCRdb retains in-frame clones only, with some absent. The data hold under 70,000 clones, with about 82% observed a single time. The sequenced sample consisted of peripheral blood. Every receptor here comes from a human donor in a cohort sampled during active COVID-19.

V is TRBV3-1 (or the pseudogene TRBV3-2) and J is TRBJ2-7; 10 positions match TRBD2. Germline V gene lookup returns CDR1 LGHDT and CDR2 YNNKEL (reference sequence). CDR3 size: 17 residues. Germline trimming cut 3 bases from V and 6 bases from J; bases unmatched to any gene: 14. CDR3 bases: TGTGCCAGCAGCCAGGACCCTTTGAGCGGGAGGGCCGGCGAGCAGTACTTC. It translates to CASSQDPLSGRAGEQYF.

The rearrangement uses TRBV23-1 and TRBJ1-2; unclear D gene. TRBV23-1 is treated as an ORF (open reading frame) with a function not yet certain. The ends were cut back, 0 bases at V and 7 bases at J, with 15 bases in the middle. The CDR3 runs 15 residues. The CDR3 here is CASSQSSGRGSGYTF. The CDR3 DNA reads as TGCGCCAGCAGTCAATCGAGCGGGCGCGGAAGTGGCTACACCTTC.

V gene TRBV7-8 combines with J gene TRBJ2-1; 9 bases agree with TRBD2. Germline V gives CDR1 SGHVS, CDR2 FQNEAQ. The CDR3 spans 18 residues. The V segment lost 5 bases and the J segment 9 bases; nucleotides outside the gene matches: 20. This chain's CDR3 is CASSVYPVGVAGDSEQFF. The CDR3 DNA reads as TGTGCCAGCAGCGTATATCCAGTTGGCGTAGCGGGAGATAGTGAGCAGTTCTTC.

CDR3 sequence (DNA): TGTGCCAGCAGTTCCCGGACTAGCGGGACAGAGACCCAGTACTTC. Protein product: CASSSRTSGTETQYF. This chain uses TRBV27 with TRBJ2-5; TRBD2 agrees at 12 bases. The CDR3 loop spans 15 amino acids. CDR1 MNHEY and CDR2 SMNVEV come from the germline V gene (reference sequence). The V and J ends lost 4 bases and 4 bases, in that order; junction bases with no gene match: 4.

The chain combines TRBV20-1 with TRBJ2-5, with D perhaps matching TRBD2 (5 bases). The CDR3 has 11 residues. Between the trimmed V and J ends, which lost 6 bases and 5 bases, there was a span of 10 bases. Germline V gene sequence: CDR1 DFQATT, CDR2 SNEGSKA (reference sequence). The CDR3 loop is CSAPRAETQYF. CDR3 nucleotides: TGCAGTGCCCCGAGGGCGGAGACCCAGTACTTC.

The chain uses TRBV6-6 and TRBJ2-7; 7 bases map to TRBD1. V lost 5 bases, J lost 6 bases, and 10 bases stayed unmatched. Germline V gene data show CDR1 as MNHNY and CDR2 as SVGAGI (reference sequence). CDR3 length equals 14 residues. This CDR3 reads CASSRPTGEREQYF. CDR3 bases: TGTGCCAGCAGTCGCCCCACAGGGGAGCGCGAGCAGTACTTC.

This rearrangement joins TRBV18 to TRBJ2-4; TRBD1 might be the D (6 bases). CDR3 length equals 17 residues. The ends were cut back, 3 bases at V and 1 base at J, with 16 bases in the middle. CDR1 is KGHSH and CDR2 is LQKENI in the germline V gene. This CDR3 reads CASSPRQGGLAKNIQYF. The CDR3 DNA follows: TGTGCCAGCTCACCCCGCCAAGGGGGTCTGGCCAAAAACATTCAGTACTTC.

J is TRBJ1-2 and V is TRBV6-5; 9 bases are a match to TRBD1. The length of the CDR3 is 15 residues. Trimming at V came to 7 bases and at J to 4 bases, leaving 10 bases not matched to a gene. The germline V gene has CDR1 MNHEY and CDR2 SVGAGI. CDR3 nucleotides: TGTGCCAGCACGAAAACAGGGGGCGCTTTCTATGGCTACACCTTC. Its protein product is CASTKTGGAFYGYTF.

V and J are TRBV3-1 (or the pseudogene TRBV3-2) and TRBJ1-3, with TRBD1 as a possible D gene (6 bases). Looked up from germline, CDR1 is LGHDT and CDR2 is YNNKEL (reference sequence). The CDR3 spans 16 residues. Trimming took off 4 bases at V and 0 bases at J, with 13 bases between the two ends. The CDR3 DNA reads TGTGCCAGCAGCCTTTACAGGGTCCCCTCTGGAAACACCATATATTTT. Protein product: CASSLYRVPSGNTIYF.

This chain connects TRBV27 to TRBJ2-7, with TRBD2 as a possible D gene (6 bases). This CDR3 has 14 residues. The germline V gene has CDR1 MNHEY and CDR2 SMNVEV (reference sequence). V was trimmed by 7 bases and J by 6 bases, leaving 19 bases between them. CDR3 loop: CASMGGGSKGEQYF. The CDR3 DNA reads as TGTGCCAGCATGGGTGGGGGGAGTAAGGGCGAGCAGTACTTC.

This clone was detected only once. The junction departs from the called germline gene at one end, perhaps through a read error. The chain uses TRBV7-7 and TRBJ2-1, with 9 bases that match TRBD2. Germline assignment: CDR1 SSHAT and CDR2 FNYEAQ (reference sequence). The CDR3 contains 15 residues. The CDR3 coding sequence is TGTGCTAGCAGCTTAGGCGGGAGGGAATCAAATGAGCAGTTCTTC. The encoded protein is CASSLGGRESNEQFF.

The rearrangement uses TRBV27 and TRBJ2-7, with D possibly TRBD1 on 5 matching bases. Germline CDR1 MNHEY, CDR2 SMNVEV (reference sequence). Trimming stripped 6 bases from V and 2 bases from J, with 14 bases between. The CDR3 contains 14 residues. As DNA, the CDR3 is TGTGCCAGCAGCCCGGCAGGGCAACCCTACGAGCAGTACTTC. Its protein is CASSPAGQPYEQYF.

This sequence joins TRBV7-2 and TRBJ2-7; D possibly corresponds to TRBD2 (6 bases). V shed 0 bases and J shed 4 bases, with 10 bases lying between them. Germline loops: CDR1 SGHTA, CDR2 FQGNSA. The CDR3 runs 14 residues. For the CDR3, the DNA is TGTGCCAGCAGCTTAGCGGGAGGTGTATACGAGCAGTACTTC. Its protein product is CASSLAGGVYEQYF.

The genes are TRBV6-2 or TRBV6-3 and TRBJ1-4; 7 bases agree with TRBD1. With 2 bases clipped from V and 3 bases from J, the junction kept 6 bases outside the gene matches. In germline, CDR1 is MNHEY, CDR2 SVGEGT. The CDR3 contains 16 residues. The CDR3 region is CASSYLEGQPNEKLFF. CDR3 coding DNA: TGTGCCAGCAGTTACCTTGAGGGACAGCCTAATGAAAAACTGTTTTTT.

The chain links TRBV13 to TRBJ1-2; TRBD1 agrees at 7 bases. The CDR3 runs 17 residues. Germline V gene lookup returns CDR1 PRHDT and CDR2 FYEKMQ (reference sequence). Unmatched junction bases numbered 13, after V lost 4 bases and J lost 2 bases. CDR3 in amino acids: CASSSGGRGYENYGYTF. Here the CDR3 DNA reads TGTGCCAGCAGCTCCGGGGGCAGGGGGTATGAAAACTATGGCTACACCTTC.

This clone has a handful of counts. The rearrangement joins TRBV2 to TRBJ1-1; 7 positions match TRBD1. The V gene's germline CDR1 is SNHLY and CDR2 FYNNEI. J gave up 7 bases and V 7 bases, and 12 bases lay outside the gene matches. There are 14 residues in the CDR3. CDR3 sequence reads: CASTLKTGKGEAFF. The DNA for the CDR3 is TGTGCCAGCACCCTCAAGACAGGGAAGGGTGAAGCTTTCTTT.

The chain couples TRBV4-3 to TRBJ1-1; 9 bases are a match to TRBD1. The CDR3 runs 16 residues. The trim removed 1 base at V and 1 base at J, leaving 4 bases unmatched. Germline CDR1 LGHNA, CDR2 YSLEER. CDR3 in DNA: TGCGCCAGCAGCCAAGTCACAGGGGGCTGGAACACTGAAGCTTTCTTT. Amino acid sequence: CASSQVTGGWNTEAFF.

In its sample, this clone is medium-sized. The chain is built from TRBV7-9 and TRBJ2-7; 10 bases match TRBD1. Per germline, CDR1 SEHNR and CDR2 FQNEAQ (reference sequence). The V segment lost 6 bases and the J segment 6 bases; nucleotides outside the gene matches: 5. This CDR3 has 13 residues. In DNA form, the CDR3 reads TGTGCCAGCAGGGACAGGGGGAGTCCCGAGCAGTACTTC. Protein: CASRDRGSPEQYF.

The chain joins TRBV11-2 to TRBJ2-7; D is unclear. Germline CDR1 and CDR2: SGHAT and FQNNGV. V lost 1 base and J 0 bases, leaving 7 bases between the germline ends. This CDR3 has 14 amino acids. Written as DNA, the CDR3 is TGTGCCAGCAGCTTAGCGCAGGTCTCCTACGAGCAGTACTTC. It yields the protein CASSLAQVSYEQYF.

The DNA for the CDR3 is TGCGCCAGCAGCCAAGAGGGGACCGGGGGGATCGCTGAAGCTTTCTTT. It yields the protein CASSQEGTGGIAEAFF. The genes are TRBV4-3 and TRBJ1-1; possibly TRBD1 for D (5 bases). Germline-derived CDR1 and CDR2 are LGHNA and YSLEER. There are 16 residues in the CDR3. V was shortened by 0 bases and J by 6 bases, with 17 bases between the two germline ends.

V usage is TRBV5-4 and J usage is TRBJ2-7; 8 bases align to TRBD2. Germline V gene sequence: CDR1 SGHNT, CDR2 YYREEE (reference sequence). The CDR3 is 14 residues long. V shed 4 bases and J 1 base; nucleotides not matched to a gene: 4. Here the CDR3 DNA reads TGTGCCAGCAGCCAGACTAGCGCGTCCTACGAGCAGTACTTC. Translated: CASSQTSASYEQYF.

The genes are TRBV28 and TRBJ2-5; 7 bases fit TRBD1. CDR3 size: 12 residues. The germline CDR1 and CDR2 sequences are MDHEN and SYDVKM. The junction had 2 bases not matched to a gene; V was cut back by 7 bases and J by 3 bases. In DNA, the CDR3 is TGTGCCAGCACGGGGACAGAAGAGACCCAGTACTTC. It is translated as CASTGTEETQYF.

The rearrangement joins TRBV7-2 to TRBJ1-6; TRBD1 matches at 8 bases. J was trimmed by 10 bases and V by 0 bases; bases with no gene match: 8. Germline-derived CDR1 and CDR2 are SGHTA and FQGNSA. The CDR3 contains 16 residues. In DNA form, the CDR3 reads TGTGCCAGCAGCTTAGCGCCCGACAGGGGAGGATCACCCCTCCACTTT. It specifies CASSLAPDRGGSPLHF. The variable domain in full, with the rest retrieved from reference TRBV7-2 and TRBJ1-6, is GAGVSQSPSNKVTEKGKDVELRCDPISGHTALYWYRQSLGQGLEFLIYFQGNSAPDKSGLPSDRFSAERTGGSVSTLTIQRTQQEDSAVYLCASSLAPDRGGSPLHFGNGTRLTVT.

CDR3 region: CASSLVGGRAADTQYF. DNA for the CDR3: TGCGCCAGCAGCTTGGTAGGCGGGAGGGCCGCAGATACGCAGTATTTT. This rearrangement joins TRBV5-1 to TRBJ2-3; 9 bases map to TRBD2. The V segment lost 0 bases and the J segment 4 bases; nucleotides outside the gene matches: 6. This CDR3 spans 16 amino acids. CDR1 and CDR2 from the germline V gene are SGHRS and YFSETQ.

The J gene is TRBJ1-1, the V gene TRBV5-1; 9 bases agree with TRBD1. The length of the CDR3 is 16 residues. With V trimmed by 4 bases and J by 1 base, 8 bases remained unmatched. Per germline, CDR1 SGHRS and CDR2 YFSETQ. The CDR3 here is CASSPGQGRGNTEAFF. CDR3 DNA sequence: TGCGCCAGCAGCCCGGGACAGGGTAGGGGGAACACTGAAGCTTTCTTT.

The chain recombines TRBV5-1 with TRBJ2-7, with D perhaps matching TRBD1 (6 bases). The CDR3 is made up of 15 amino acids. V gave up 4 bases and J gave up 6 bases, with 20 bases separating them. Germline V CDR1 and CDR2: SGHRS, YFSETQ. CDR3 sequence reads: CASSRGQGAMGEQYF. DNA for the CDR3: TGCGCCAGCAGCCGGGGACAAGGTGCGATGGGCGAGCAGTACTTC.

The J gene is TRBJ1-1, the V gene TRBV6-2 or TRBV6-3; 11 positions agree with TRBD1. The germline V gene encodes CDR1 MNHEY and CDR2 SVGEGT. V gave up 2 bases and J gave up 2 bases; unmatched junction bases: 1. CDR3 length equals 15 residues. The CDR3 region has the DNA TGTGCCAGCAGTTACGGGACAGGGGGAAACACTGAAGCTTTCTTT. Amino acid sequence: CASSYGTGGNTEAFF.

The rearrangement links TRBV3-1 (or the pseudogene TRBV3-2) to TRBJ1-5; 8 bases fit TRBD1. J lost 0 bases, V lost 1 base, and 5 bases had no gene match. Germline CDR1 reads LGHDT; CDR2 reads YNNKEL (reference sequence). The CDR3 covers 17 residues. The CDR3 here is CASSQGTGIYSNQPQHF. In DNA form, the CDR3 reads TGTGCCAGCAGCCAAGGGACAGGGATTTATAGCAATCAGCCCCAGCATTTT.

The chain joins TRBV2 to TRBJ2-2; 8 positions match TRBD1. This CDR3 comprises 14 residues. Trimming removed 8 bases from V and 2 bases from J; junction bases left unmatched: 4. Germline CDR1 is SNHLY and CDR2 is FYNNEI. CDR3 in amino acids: CASGQGSNTGELFF. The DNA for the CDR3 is TGTGCCAGCGGACAGGGTAGTAACACCGGGGAGCTGTTTTTT.

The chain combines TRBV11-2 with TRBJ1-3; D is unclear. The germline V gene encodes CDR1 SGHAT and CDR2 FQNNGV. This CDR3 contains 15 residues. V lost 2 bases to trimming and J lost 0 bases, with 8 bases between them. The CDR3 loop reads CASSLSPSSGNTIYF. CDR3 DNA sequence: TGTGCCAGCAGCTTAAGTCCCAGCTCTGGAAACACCATATATTTT.

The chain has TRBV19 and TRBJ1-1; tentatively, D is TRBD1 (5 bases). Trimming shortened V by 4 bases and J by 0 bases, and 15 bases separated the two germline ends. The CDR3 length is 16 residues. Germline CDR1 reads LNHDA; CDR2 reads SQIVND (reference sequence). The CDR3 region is CASSNSRGGMNTEAFF. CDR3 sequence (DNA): TGTGCCAGTAGTAATAGTCGGGGGGGAATGAACACTGAAGCTTTCTTT.

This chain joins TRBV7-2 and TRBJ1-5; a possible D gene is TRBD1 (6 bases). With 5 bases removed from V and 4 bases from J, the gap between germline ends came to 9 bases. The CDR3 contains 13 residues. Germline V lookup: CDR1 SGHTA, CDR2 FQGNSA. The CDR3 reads CASSPDRNQPQHF. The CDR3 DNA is TGTGCCAGCAGCCCCGACAGGAATCAGCCCCAGCATTTT.